Reported below is one TCR beta chain. Its antigen remains unknown. Germline V gene data show CDR1 as LNHDA and CDR2 as SQIVND (reference sequence). This CDR3 has 15 amino acids. V shed 0 bases and J shed 5 bases, with 13 bases lying between them. This sample stems from a study of OX40 agonist ivuxolimab in advanced cancers. About the study: The dose-escalation cohort had hepatocellular carcinoma, melanoma, renal cell or head and neck cancer. Under the entry rules, prior anti-PD-1, anti-PD-L1 or anti-CTLA-4 therapy was allowed, and 40% had some.

Study-level points and caveats: The 0.1-3.0 mg/kg partial responders had among the lowest clonal expansion.

The repertoire was sequenced with immunoSEQ multiplex PCR; TCRdb's copy has only in-frame clones and lacks some. The sample lists about 53,000 clones, 80% to 90% occurring once. Baseline was the first blood sampling point, followed by cycle 4 day 1 and cycle 7 day 1. The rearrangement joins TRBV19 to TRBJ2-5; D not resolved. Sequences were derived from CD4+ or CD8+ T cells sorted from blood, sampled in a trial of the OX40 agonist ivuxolimab. The TCR comes from an adult with an advanced solid tumor such as melanoma, head and neck, liver or kidney cancer. The CDR3 sequence: CASSIDVPSRETQYF. CDR3 nucleotide sequence: TGTGCCAGTAGTATAGATGTCCCCTCGCGCGAGACCCAGTACTTC.